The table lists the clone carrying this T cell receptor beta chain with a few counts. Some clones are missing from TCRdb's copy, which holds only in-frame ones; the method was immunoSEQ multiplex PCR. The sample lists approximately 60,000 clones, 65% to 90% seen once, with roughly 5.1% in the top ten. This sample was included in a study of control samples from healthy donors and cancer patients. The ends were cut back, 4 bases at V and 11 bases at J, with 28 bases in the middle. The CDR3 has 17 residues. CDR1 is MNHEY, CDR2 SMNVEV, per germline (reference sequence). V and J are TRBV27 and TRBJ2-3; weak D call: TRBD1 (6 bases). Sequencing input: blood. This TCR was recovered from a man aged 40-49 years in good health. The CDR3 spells CASSSLGRGSDQQKQYF. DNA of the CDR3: TGTGCCAGCAGTTCGCTAGGCAGGGGTAGTGATCAACAAAAGCAGTATTTT.